This T cell receptor (beta chain) appears in the sequencing data of a study of identical twins listed by TCRdb under 2016. Regarding the complete study: The study deep-sequenced TCR alpha and beta repertoires from monozygotic twins, unrelated adults of various ages and cord blood to test whether fetal clonotypes persist. To rule out contamination, the twin experiments were replicated at different times with different library preparation protocols.

The CDR3 spans 16 residues, from the cysteine through the phenylalanine. The read is trimmed to its CDR3 DNA, 48 bases read in frame from base 1. V lost 3 bases and J lost 2 bases; the stretch between them is 15 bases long. CDR1 and CDR2, looked up from the germline V gene, are KGHDR and SFDVKD. The library was obtained by 5' RACE. The sequencing machine was an Illumina HiSeq 2000. Template switching introduced a universal primer binding site; the final cDNA contained a unique molecular identifier, enabling accurate counting of TCR cDNA molecules. First-strand cDNA for TCR alpha and beta chains was synthesized from specific primers in the conserved constant-segment region. To control for contamination, every cDNA library carried two barcodes: a SMART-Mk sample barcode plus Illumina barcodes. TruSeq adapter sequences and Illumina sample barcodes were added in two successive PCR steps. The Illumina HiSeq platform was used with custom primers to sequence TCR alpha and beta cDNA libraries. The original pipeline was this. Raw reads were processed with MiGEC to extract unique molecular identifiers, and MiXCR was used to determine CDR3 positions. For each individual, recombination models were inferred using an EM algorithm with the repgenHMM and IGoR tools. The analysis of shared clonotypes was done with the tcR package in R, with sharing normalized by the product of cloneset sizes. Out-of-frame nonproductive sequences were analyzed to study raw recombination free of thymic and clonal selection effects. Using fastp at Q25 and MiXCR, TCRdb reprocessed the public reads and kept productive beta chains. Identical CDR3 protein sequences are pooled into one entry, listed with their most common genes and DNA. Here the V and J calls rest on TCRdb's processing, not on the authors' analysis. The sample table lists more than 400,000 distinct CDR3 sequences, roughly 15% of them with a count of one. Together, the top ten hold 0.44% of the sample.

The table lists this clonotype with a few counts. Its specific antigen is unknown. No clone much larger than this one lies a single base away; base qualities are absent. Every donor was a healthy Caucasian. Three pairs of female monozygotic twins, all aged about 18 to 30 years, were included in the twin cohort. CD4+ and CD8+ T cell populations were isolated with positive isolation kits from Invitrogen. On the study overall, not on this receptor specifically: Recombination models systematically underestimated out-of-frame TCR alpha sharing in monozygotic twins but agreed with sharing between unrelated individuals. Abundant cord blood beta clonotypes had fewer insertions, young adult naive repertoires showed a similar but weaker trend, and memory repertoires showed no such trend. Invariant T cells such as MAIT and iNKT could partly confound zero-insertion analyses, though diverse VJ usage argued against this for most clonotypes. Because the same donors could not be followed over many years, conclusions were based on cross-sectional statistical analysis. Compared with coincidental sharing between unrelated individuals, an excess of low generation-probability sequences was observed among out-of-frame TCR alpha sequences shared between twins. In beta out-of-frame sequences, excess twin sharing was weaker, because having fewer shared sequences lowered the signal-to-noise ratio.

These same data were also listed under a study on yellow fever vaccine responses in identical twins. As that second paper reports: The T cell response to vaccination in identical twins was reported by the authors to appear partly convergent and partly personalized. Focusing on identical twins, the study followed the T cell clones that responded to the vaccine, and did so with precision.

The source is a woman in her late teens or twenties in good health. The sequenced sample was CD4+ T cells sorted from blood. This chain joins TRBV24-1 to TRBJ2-5; the D gene is perhaps TRBD1, from 5 matching bases. The encoded CDR3 is CATSDQRQTTQETQYF. In nucleotide form, the sequence is TGTGCCACCAGTGATCAGAGACAGACCACTCAAGAGACCCAGTACTTC.